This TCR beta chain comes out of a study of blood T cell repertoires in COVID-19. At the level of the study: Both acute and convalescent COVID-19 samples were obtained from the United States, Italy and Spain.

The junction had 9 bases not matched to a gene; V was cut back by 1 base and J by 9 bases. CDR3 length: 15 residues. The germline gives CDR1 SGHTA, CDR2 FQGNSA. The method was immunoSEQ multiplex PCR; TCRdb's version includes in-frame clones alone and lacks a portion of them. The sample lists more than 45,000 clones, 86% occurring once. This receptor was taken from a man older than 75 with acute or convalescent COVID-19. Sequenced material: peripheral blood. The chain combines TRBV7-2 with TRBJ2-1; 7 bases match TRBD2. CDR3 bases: TGTGCCAGCAGCTTAGTGGGGGGGAATTTGGGTGAGCAGTTCTTC. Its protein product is CASSLVGGNLGEQFF.